What follows are 24 T cell receptor beta chains derived from one specimen sequenced in a study of breast tumors, draining lymph nodes, adjacent tissues. MiXCR was run by TCRdb on the multiplex PCR reads, yielding one entry per CDR3 protein. Of more than 100,000 distinct CDR3 sequences listed, approximately 20% were seen once; the top ten hold just over 2.5%. Breast cancer patients provided tissue from their axillary draining lymph nodes. Sequenced: axillary lymph node tissue. These receptors originate from a female donor with breast cancer. Some clones in this sample may be carry-over from other donors' samples.

This clonotype was recorded at least ten times. The chain couples TRBV11-2 to TRBJ2-3, with 8 bases matching TRBD2. This CDR3 is 14 amino acids long. V shed 3 bases and J 5 bases; nucleotides not matched to a gene: 4. Germline V gene sequence: CDR1 SGHAT, CDR2 FQNNGV. CDR3 in amino acids: CASSFRGRIDTQYF. CDR3 sequence (DNA): TGTGCCAGCAGCTTCCGCGGGAGGATAGATACGCAGTATTTT. Drawing the rest from reference TRBV11-2 and TRBJ2-3, the complete variable domain is EAGVAQSPRYKIIEKRQSVAFWCNPISGHATLYWYQQILGQGPKLLIQFQNNGVVDDSQLPKDRFSAERLKGVDSTLKIQPAKLEDSAVYLCASSFRGRIDTQYFGPGTRLTVL.

This clonotype was seen ten or more times. The J gene is TRBJ2-5, the V gene TRBV4-1, with 13 bases that match TRBD2. The CDR3 runs to 15 residues. Germline-derived CDR1 and CDR2 are MGHRA and YSYEKL. The trim removed 8 bases at V and 5 bases at J, leaving 8 bases unmatched. The CDR3 protein is CASGGTSGIRETQYF. The CDR3 coding sequence is TGCGCCAGCGGGGGGACTAGCGGGATCCGGGAGACCCAGTACTTC.

This clonotype was detected once. This may be a read error: a much more frequent sequence differs by one nucleotide. The rearrangement uses TRBV20-1 and TRBJ2-1; D call uncertain. The CDR3 loop spans 14 amino acids. CDR1 is DFQATT, CDR2 SNEGSKA, per germline (reference sequence). The CDR3 protein is CGASKPWTDNEQFF. As DNA, the CDR3 is TGCGGTGCTAGTAAACCATGGACCGACAATGAGCAGTTCTTC.

This clonotype was found a few times. The chain uses TRBV11-2 and TRBJ2-1, with 12 bases fitting TRBD2. Per the germline V gene, CDR1 is SGHAT and CDR2 is FQNNGV. The CDR3 consists of 16 residues. The V segment lost 5 bases and the J segment 6 bases; nucleotides outside the gene matches: 8. This CDR3 is CASSPTTSGSGNEQFF. CDR3 coding DNA: TGTGCCAGCAGCCCAACGACTAGCGGGAGTGGCAATGAGCAGTTCTTC.

This clonotype was recorded at least ten times. The genes are TRBV7-2 and TRBJ2-3; 9 bases are a match to TRBD2. Losses at the gene ends were 0 bases for V and 0 bases for J; bases not matched to a gene: 4. In germline, CDR1 is SGHTA, CDR2 FQGNSA. The length of the CDR3 is 17 residues. CDR3 DNA: TGTGCCAGCAGCTTAGCCGGGCTAGCGGGGAGCACAGATACGCAGTATTTT. Translating gives CASSLAGLAGSTDTQYF.

This clonotype was seen a few times. The V and J genes are TRBV5-8 and TRBJ2-7; no clear D gene. The germline V gene has CDR1 SGHTS and CDR2 YDEGEE. V was clipped by 5 bases and J by 3 bases, with 18 bases between them. The length of the CDR3 is 15 residues. The CDR3 DNA reads as TGTGCCAGCAGAAAAACCCTCGGGTGTTTCTACGAGCAGTACTTC. Its protein is CASRKTLGCFYEQYF.

The rearrangement uses TRBV30 and TRBJ2-1; no reliable D call. The V gene lost 3 bases and the J gene lost 7 bases, with 7 bases spanning the gap. The CDR3 is 11 amino acids. Germline CDR1 and CDR2: GTSNPN and SVGIG (reference sequence). DNA for the CDR3: TGTGCCTGGAGAGGGTATAATGAGCAGTTCTTC. As protein: CAWRGYNEQFF.

This clonotype appeared many times. J is TRBJ2-5 and V is TRBV20-1; 12 nucleotides agree with TRBD2. Germline assignment: CDR1 DFQATT and CDR2 SNEGSKA (reference sequence). With 0 bases clipped from V and 7 bases from J, the junction kept 6 bases outside the gene matches. CDR3 length: 15 residues. The CDR3 is CSARDRLAGAPTQYF. CDR3 DNA: TGCAGTGCTAGAGATCGACTAGCGGGAGCCCCGACCCAGTACTTC.

In its sample, this clonotype was seen many times. The V call is TRBV18, the J call TRBJ2-5, with 9 bases aligning to TRBD1. The trim removed 0 bases at V and 3 bases at J, leaving 5 bases unmatched. This CDR3 is 16 amino acids long. The germline V gene encodes CDR1 KGHSH and CDR2 LQKENI. The CDR3 coding sequence is TGTGCCAGCTCACCACCCCGGAGACAGGGGGAAGAGACCCAGTACTTC. Its protein product is CASSPPRRQGEETQYF.

As to this clonotype: Since a much larger clone is just one base distant, this may be a read error. The V call is TRBV7-2, the J call TRBJ2-7; a possible D gene is TRBD2 (6 bases). CDR3 size: 15 residues. CDR1 is SGHTA, CDR2 FQGNSA, per germline. This chain's CDR3 is CASSPRGGDSYGQYF. DNA of the CDR3: TGTGCCAGCAGCCCCCGCGGAGGGGACTCCTACGGGCAGTACTTC.

Judged by abundance, this clonotype is medium-sized. This sequence joins TRBV20-1 and TRBJ2-3; TRBD2 agrees at 11 bases. V shed 5 bases and J 4 bases; nucleotides not matched to a gene: 8. The CDR3 spans 15 residues. Germline loops: CDR1 DFQATT, CDR2 SNEGSKA (reference sequence). CDR3: CSAGSLAGASDTQYF. In DNA, the CDR3 is TGCAGTGCTGGATCACTAGCGGGAGCATCAGATACGCAGTATTTT.

This sequence joins TRBV12-3 or TRBV12-4 and TRBJ1-1; D remains unclear. V gave up 0 bases and J gave up 8 bases, with 4 bases separating them. This CDR3 is 11 amino acids long. Here the CDR3 reads CASSLAREAFF. The CDR3, as DNA: TGTGCCAGCAGTTTAGCCAGGGAAGCTTTCTTT.

About this clonotype: A much larger clonotype is one base distant, so this may be a read error. The chain recombines TRBV28 with TRBJ1-5; 9 bases fit TRBD1. The CDR3 has 15 amino acids. V lost 6 bases and J lost 6; bases outside the gene matches: 9. CDR1 is MDHEN, CDR2 SYDVKM, per germline. CDR3 in DNA: TGTGCCAGCAGGGAAACAGGGGGCGCCGGTCAGCCCCAGCATTTT. It encodes CASRETGGAGQPQHF.

This clonotype was seen at least ten times. V usage is TRBV4-1 and J usage is TRBJ1-3; D gene uncertain. V gave up 0 bases and J gave up 11 bases, with 14 bases separating them. Germline lookup yields CDR1 MGHRA and CDR2 YSYEKL. The CDR3 has 14 amino acids. CDR3: CASSQDSRSPSIYF. In nucleotides, the CDR3 is TGCGCCAGCAGCCAAGATAGTCGCAGCCCATCCATATATTTT.

This clonotype came up a few times. It may be a read error: a sequence one base away is much more abundant. A read error is likely, as this CDR3 ends without the conserved phenylalanine or tryptophan. The chain couples TRBV7-2 to TRBJ2-7, with TRBD2 matching 7 bases. This CDR3 region has 15 residues. CDR1 and CDR2 from the germline V gene are SGHTA and FQGNSA. V lost 4 bases and J lost 7; bases outside the gene matches: 13. DNA for the CDR3: TGTGCCAGCAGCTGGGACGGTGCGGGAGCTAAAGAGCAGTACCTC. Protein sequence: CASSWDGAGAKEQYL.

V and J are TRBV28 and TRBJ2-2, with TRBD1 matching 7 bases. The length of the CDR3 is 15 residues. Germline values: CDR1 MDHEN, CDR2 SYDVKM. V lost 5 bases, J lost 5 bases, and 8 bases stayed unmatched. The CDR3 sequence: CASSIRQGKTGELFF. CDR3 bases: TGTGCCAGCAGTATTCGACAGGGAAAGACCGGGGAGCTGTTTTTT.

Notes on this clonotype: This may be a read error: a much more frequent sequence differs by one nucleotide. The V gene is TRBV3-1, the J gene TRBJ2-5, with 15 bases matching TRBD2. CDR3 size: 18 residues. Germline V lookup: CDR1 LGHDT, CDR2 YNNKEL (reference sequence). V shed 4 bases, J shed 3 bases, and the junction held 9 bases outside the gene matches. CDR3 coding DNA: TGTGCCAGCAGCCGAGGACTAGCGGGAGGGCCAAGGGAAGAGACCCAGTACTTC. This encodes CASSRGLAGGPREETQYF.

This clonotype was observed at least ten times. V usage is TRBV11-2 and J usage is TRBJ1-2; D uncertain. CDR1 SGHAT and CDR2 FQNNGV come from the germline V gene. V gave up 5 bases and J gave up 5 bases, with 12 bases separating them. The CDR3 is made up of 13 amino acids. This CDR3 reads CASSASGIYGYTF. In nucleotides, the CDR3 is TGTGCCAGCAGCGCGTCCGGGATTTATGGCTACACCTTC.

This clonotype was seen at least ten times. V gene TRBV5-1 combines with J gene TRBJ2-1; D perhaps matches TRBD1 (5 bases). The CDR3 is 13 amino acids. With 0 bases removed from V and 10 bases from J, the gap between germline ends came to 11 bases. Germline V gene sequence: CDR1 SGHRS, CDR2 YFSETQ. This chain's CDR3 is CASSLEGRGEQFF. CDR3 nucleotides: TGCGCCAGCAGCTTGGAAGGTAGGGGAGAGCAGTTCTTC. The full variable domain, rest sourced from reference TRBV5-1 and TRBJ2-1, is KAGVTQTPRYLIKTRGQQVTLSCSPISGHRSVSWYQQTPGQGLQFLFEYFSETQRNKGNFPGRFSGRQFSNSRSEMNVSTLELGDSALYLCASSLEGRGEQFFGPGTRLTVL.

The sample holds one count of this clonotype. With a much larger clone just one base away, this may be a read error. V gene TRBV5-1 combines with J gene TRBJ2-1; 8 nucleotides agree with TRBD2. CDR1 SGHRS and CDR2 YFSETQ come from the germline V gene. The V and J ends lost 3 bases and 9 bases, in that order; junction bases with no gene match: 8. The CDR3 sequence is 14 residues long. The CDR3 reads CASSWVAGISEQFF. The CDR3 coding sequence is TGCGCCAGCAGCTGGGTAGCGGGAATAAGTGAGCAGTTCTTC. The full variable domain, its missing parts supplied by reference TRBV5-1 and TRBJ2-1, is KAGVTQTPRYLIKTRGQQVTLSCSPISGHRSVSWYQQTPGQGLQFLFEYFSETQRNKGNFPGRFSGRQFSNSRSEMNVSTLELGDSALYLCASSWVAGISEQFFGPGTRLTVL.

The sample holds many counts of this clonotype. The chain combines TRBV9 with TRBJ2-7, with D possibly matching TRBD1 (6 bases). The V end was cut by 0 bases, the J end by 6 bases, with 10 bases between. The CDR3 consists of 13 residues. In germline, CDR1 is SGDLS, CDR2 YYNGEE. The CDR3 DNA sequence: TGTGCCAGCAGCGTAGAGAGGGGGAGCGAGCAGTACTTC. Amino acids: CASSVERGSEQYF.

This clonotype was counted ten times or more. The CDR3 protein is CASSSGLATQGTQYF. The CDR3 DNA sequence: TGTGCCAGCAGCTCCGGACTAGCCACTCAAGGTACCCAGTACTTC. V gene TRBV7-2 combines with J gene TRBJ2-5, with 8 positions matching TRBD2. V was clipped by 4 bases and J by 8 bases; unmatched bases: 12. The germline V gene encodes CDR1 SGHTA and CDR2 FQGNSA. The CDR3 runs 15 residues.

As concerns this clonotype: A much larger clone differs from this one at a single base, so this may be a read error. This rearrangement joins TRBV9 to TRBJ2-2, with D unresolved. This CDR3 is built from 12 residues. Germline values: CDR1 SGDLS, CDR2 YYNGEE. V shed 3 bases and J shed 6 bases, with 6 bases lying between them. In DNA, the CDR3 is TGTGCCAGCAGCGAGCTCGCCGGGGAGCTGTTTTTT. Its translation: CASSELAGELFF.

This clonotype has a count of ten or more. The rearrangement joins TRBV20-1 to TRBJ2-7; TRBD2 matches 8 bases. V shed 5 bases, J shed 3 bases, and the junction held 9 bases outside the gene matches. Germline V gives CDR1 DFQATT, CDR2 SNEGSKA (reference sequence). The CDR3 is 14 residues long. The chain's CDR3 is CSAGRGSGNYEQYF. The CDR3 region has the DNA TGCAGTGCTGGCCGGGGTAGCGGGAACTACGAGCAGTACTTC.